The clone carrying this TCR beta chain was observed at least ten times. The antigen remains unidentified. The germline gives CDR1 MGHDK, CDR2 SYGVNS. The CDR3 is 13 residues long. Trimming pared 3 bases from V and 7 bases from J, leaving 12 bases between. 60 Vbeta and 13 Jbeta primers were used in PCR. TCRdb's table, derived via immunoSEQ multiplex PCR, lists solely in-frame clones and lacks some. The sample holds 120,000 to 150,000 clones; 70% to 80% are singletons and the top ten take roughly an eighth. The record originates from a study of cytomegalovirus exposure and HLA in healthy donors. Study as a whole: A data release that came early held some 79 million unique TCRs from HLA-typed donors. Of a few hundred genotyped donors, roughly 80% grouped in the Caucasian-associated ancestry cluster.

Study-wide results and limits: Follow-up analysis seemed to connect common viral pathogens with several of the most significant clusters identified. In vitro testing confirmed a few CMV-associated chains as specific for CMV antigens.

J is TRBJ1-1 and V is TRBV25-1; D might be TRBD1 (5 bases). Input material: PBMCs. The receptor's source is a man in his forties or fifties in good health and CMV-seropositive. The CDR3 sequence: CASSDLGHVEAFF. CDR3 in DNA: TGTGCCAGCAGTGACCTAGGACATGTTGAAGCTTTCTTT.